This T cell receptor (beta chain) was sequenced for a study of cytomegalovirus exposure and HLA in healthy donors. Researchers ran the PCR with 60 Vbeta and 13 Jbeta primers. Measured with immunoSEQ multiplex PCR; TCRdb has only the in-frame clones, and not every one. The table for this sample gives approximately 110,000 clones. Study-wide results and caveats: High specificity and sensitivity for cytomegalovirus status were reported for the classifier. The study assumed roughly uniform donor sequencing depth for presence/absence analyses.

About this clone: Its antigen is as yet unknown.

This receptor was obtained from a man between 35 and 55 years old in good health and CMV-seronegative. The specimen was PBMCs.

The CDR3 loop reads CASSQDGVTEAFF. The DNA for the CDR3 is TGTGCCAGCAGCCAAGACGGGGTCACTGAAGCTTTCTTT. The chain joins TRBV11-2 to TRBJ1-1, with no clear D. The germline CDR1 and CDR2 sequences are SGHAT and FQNNGV. This CDR3 has 13 amino acids. Trimming took off 5 bases at V and 4 bases at J, with 11 bases between the two ends.